This record concerns one T cell receptor beta chain sequence. What it binds is not known. Germline V gene data show CDR1 as SGHNT and CDR2 as YENEEA. This CDR3 is 16 amino acids long. The V end was cut by 0 bases, the J end by 1 base, with 10 bases between. The data were produced by immunoSEQ multiplex PCR, yet TCRdb's version contains in-frame clones alone and is incomplete. The sample lists 13,000 to 15,000 clones, approximately 90% occurring once. The entry originates in a study of PD-1 blockade in classical Hodgkin lymphoma. Study-wide findings and caveats: Prior therapy or disease activity may underlie the repertoire differences, whose causes remain undefined.

Time point indicated: newly diagnosed, previously untreated cHL patient sample. Thawed PBMCs supplied CD8+ T cells via magnetic negative selection. Peripheral samples used as comparators were newly diagnosed, untreated classical Hodgkin lymphoma PBMCs. This TCR derives from a human donor with classical Hodgkin lymphoma. The sample consisted of CD8+ T cells from blood. V usage is TRBV11-3 and J usage is TRBJ2-4; maybe TRBD1 (5 bases). The CDR3 is CASSLDLQGAKNIQYF. CDR3 bases: TGTGCCAGCAGCTTAGATCTCCAGGGTGCCAAAAACATTCAGTACTTC.